This is a list of T cell receptor beta chains from one sample in a study of OX40 agonist ivuxolimab in advanced cancers. The repertoire was sequenced with immunoSEQ multiplex PCR; TCRdb's copy has only in-frame clones and lacks some. The data hold 55,000 to 75,000 clones, with around four fifths observed a single time. Sequences were derived from CD4+ or CD8+ T cells sorted from blood, sampled in a trial of the OX40 agonist ivuxolimab. These receptors all stem from an adult with an advanced solid tumor such as melanoma, head and neck, liver or kidney cancer. The CDR3 runs from the conserved cysteine through the conserved F or W. The D gene is left open where the match is weak. The size field is filled for only some rows; it gives once, few, many or a size class.

v_gene: TRBV2
len: 11
abundance: NA
d_gene: NA
j_gene: TRBJ2-3
CDR3nt: TGTGCCAGCAGCGTCACAGATACGCAGTATTTT
CDR3aa: CASSVTDTQYF

v_gene: TRBV7-8
len: 16
abundance: NA
d_gene: TRBD1
j_gene: TRBJ1-5
CDR3nt: TGTGCCAGCAGCTTAGGAGGGACAGGGAACAAACAGCCCCAGCATTTT
CDR3aa: CASSLGGTGNKQPQHF

v_gene: TRBV27
len: 13
abundance: NA
d_gene: NA
j_gene: TRBJ1-1
CDR3nt: TGTGCCAGCAGCGCCCGGGCGAGCACTGAAGCTTTCTTT
CDR3aa: CASSARASTEAFF

v_gene: TRBV6-1
len: 14
abundance: NA
d_gene: NA
j_gene: TRBJ2-1
CDR3nt: TGTGCCAGCAGTGAAGGTACACGCTACAATGAGCAGTTCTTC
CDR3aa: CASSEGTRYNEQFF

v_gene: TRBV4-1
len: 16
abundance: NA
d_gene: TRBD1
j_gene: TRBJ2-1
CDR3nt: TGCGCCAGCAGCCACTCAGCCGGGACAGGGGTAAACGAGCAGTTCTTC
CDR3aa: CASSHSAGTGVNEQFF

v_gene: TRBV10-3
len: 16
abundance: once
d_gene: NA
j_gene: TRBJ1-1
CDR3nt: TGTGCCATCAGTGAGTGGGGTCAAGGGGGGCGCACTGAGGCTTTCTTT
CDR3aa: CAISEWGQGGRTEAFF

v_gene: TRBV5-4
len: 15
abundance: NA
d_gene: TRBD1
j_gene: TRBJ1-2
CDR3nt: TGTGCCAGCAGCGCGCGGGACAGGGCAAACTATGGCTACACCTTC
CDR3aa: CASSARDRANYGYTF

v_gene: TRBV5-1
len: 15
abundance: NA
d_gene: NA
j_gene: TRBJ1-2
CDR3nt: TGCGCCAGCAGCTTGGCAGGACCCTTTAACTATGGCTACACCTTC
CDR3aa: CASSLAGPFNYGYTF

v_gene: TRBV27
len: 16
abundance: NA
d_gene: NA
j_gene: TRBJ1-2
CDR3nt: TGTGCCAGCAGTTTATCTTGGCTAACGGCCCTTTATGGCTACACCTTC
CDR3aa: CASSLSWLTALYGYTF

v_gene: TRBV14
len: 14
abundance: once
d_gene: NA
j_gene: TRBJ2-5
CDR3nt: TGTGCCAGCAGCCAAAGGGCCCTGGGGGAGACCCAGTACTTC
CDR3aa: CASSQRALGETQYF

v_gene: TRBV23-1
len: 18
abundance: NA
d_gene: TRBD2
j_gene: TRBJ2-3
CDR3nt: TGCGCCAGCAGTCAATCCGGGACTAGCGGGAGCCCCCCAGATACGCAGTATTTT
CDR3aa: CASSQSGTSGSPPDTQYF

v_gene: TRBV27
len: 16
abundance: NA
d_gene: TRBD2
j_gene: TRBJ2-3
CDR3nt: TGTGCCAGCAGTTTTGAAGGGAGGGTTGGCACAGATACGCAGTATTTT
CDR3aa: CASSFEGRVGTDTQYF

v_gene: TRBV2
len: 19
abundance: NA
d_gene: TRBD1
j_gene: TRBJ1-2
CDR3nt: TGTGCCAGCAGTCCTAATCCCCGGGACAGGGGGAGCGCGGACTATGGCTACACCTTC
CDR3aa: CASSPNPRDRGSADYGYTF

v_gene: TRBV5-1
len: 16
abundance: NA
d_gene: TRBD2
j_gene: TRBJ2-3
CDR3nt: TGCGCCAGCAGCTTCGGGACTAGCGGGTTCACAGATACGCAGTATTTT
CDR3aa: CASSFGTSGFTDTQYF

v_gene: TRBV6-5
len: 12
abundance: NA
d_gene: NA
j_gene: TRBJ2-7
CDR3nt: TGTGCCAGCAGTGGGCTCTCCTACGAGCAGTACTTC
CDR3aa: CASSGLSYEQYF

v_gene: TRBV6-1
len: 15
abundance: few
d_gene: NA
j_gene: TRBJ1-4
CDR3nt: TGTGCCAGCAGTGAATTGGTGGGCTCTAGTGAAAAACTGTTTTTT
CDR3aa: CASSELVGSSEKLFF

v_gene: TRBV10-1
len: 12
abundance: NA
d_gene: NA
j_gene: TRBJ2-3
CDR3nt: TGCGCCAGCAGTGAGGGGGCTGGTACGCAGTATTTT
CDR3aa: CASSEGAGTQYF

v_gene: TRBV11-1
len: 15
abundance: NA
d_gene: NA
j_gene: TRBJ1-1
CDR3nt: TGTGCCAGCAGCCCGTACCAGGGAGTACTTTCTGAAGCTTTCTTT
CDR3aa: CASSPYQGVLSEAFF

v_gene: TRBV7-8
len: 17
abundance: NA
d_gene: TRBD1
j_gene: TRBJ1-6
CDR3nt: TGTGCCAGCAGCTGGGACCAGGGGGATTTAGGCAATTCACCCCTCCACTTT
CDR3aa: CASSWDQGDLGNSPLHF

v_gene: TRBV5-8
len: 12
abundance: few
d_gene: NA
j_gene: TRBJ1-2
CDR3nt: TGTGCCAGCAGCTTGGAGGGATTTGGCTACACCTTC
CDR3aa: CASSLEGFGYTF

v_gene: TRBV4-2
len: 15
abundance: NA
d_gene: NA
j_gene: TRBJ1-5
CDR3nt: TGTGCCAGCAGCCAAGAAAGGCAGGGGAATCAGCCCCAGCATTTT
CDR3aa: CASSQERQGNQPQHF

v_gene: TRBV7-9
len: 17
abundance: NA
d_gene: TRBD2
j_gene: TRBJ2-2
CDR3nt: TGTGCCAGCAGCTCTGGGCTAGCGGGGCTATTCTCCGGGGAGCTGTTTTTT
CDR3aa: CASSSGLAGLFSGELFF

v_gene: TRBV7-7
len: 13
abundance: NA
d_gene: NA
j_gene: TRBJ2-1
CDR3nt: TGTGCTAGCAGCTTAGATTCGTACAATGAGCAGTTCTTC
CDR3aa: CASSLDSYNEQFF

v_gene: TRBV6-5
len: 12
abundance: NA
d_gene: TRBD1
j_gene: TRBJ2-7
CDR3nt: TGTGCCAGCCGGGACAGGGATTTCAAGCAGTACTTC
CDR3aa: CASRDRDFKQYF

v_gene: TRBV2
len: 15
abundance: NA
d_gene: TRBD1
j_gene: TRBJ1-4
CDR3nt: TGTGCCAGCAGTAGATTCGGACAGGGGGCGGAAAAACTGTTTTTT
CDR3aa: CASSRFGQGAEKLFF

v_gene: TRBV18
len: 14
abundance: few
d_gene: NA
j_gene: TRBJ1-6
CDR3nt: TGTGCCAGCTCACCCCGGGACTCCAATTCACCCCTCCACTTT
CDR3aa: CASSPRDSNSPLHF

v_gene: TRBV28
len: 16
abundance: once
d_gene: TRBD1
j_gene: TRBJ2-1
CDR3nt: TGTGCCAGCAAACTACCGGGACAGAGCTCCTACAATGAGCAGTTCTTC
CDR3aa: CASKLPGQSSYNEQFF

v_gene: TRBV19
len: 14
abundance: NA
d_gene: NA
j_gene: TRBJ2-1
CDR3nt: TGTGCCAGTAGTATATCCAGCTCAGGTGGTGAGCAGTTCTTC
CDR3aa: CASSISSSGGEQFF

v_gene: TRBV5-4
len: 15
abundance: NA
d_gene: NA
j_gene: TRBJ2-7
CDR3nt: TGCGCCAGCAGCACCCGGCAGGGGTCCTCGGGGGAGCAGTACTTC
CDR3aa: CASSTRQGSSGEQYF

v_gene: TRBV5-1
len: 14
abundance: NA
d_gene: NA
j_gene: TRBJ2-3
CDR3nt: TGCGCCAGCAGCTCAGCGGGTAGCACAGATACGCAGTATTTT
CDR3aa: CASSSAGSTDTQYF

v_gene: TRBV28
len: 15
abundance: NA
d_gene: NA
j_gene: TRBJ2-5
CDR3nt: TGTGCCAGCAGCCACCCAGAAATGTACCAAGAGACCCAGTACTTC
CDR3aa: CASSHPEMYQETQYF

v_gene: TRBV6-6
len: 14
abundance: NA
d_gene: TRBD2
j_gene: TRBJ2-1
CDR3nt: TGTGCCAGCATTCGACTAGCGGGGGGGAATGAGCAGTTCTTC
CDR3aa: CASIRLAGGNEQFF

v_gene: TRBV7-9
len: 14
abundance: NA
d_gene: NA
j_gene: TRBJ2-1
CDR3nt: TGTGCCAGCAGCCCCCCGCCAGACTTCAATGAGCAGTTCTTC
CDR3aa: CASSPPPDFNEQFF

v_gene: TRBV7-2
len: 14
abundance: NA
d_gene: TRBD1
j_gene: TRBJ2-7
CDR3nt: TGTGCCAGCAGCCCGACAGGGGTCCCCTACGAGCAGTACTTC
CDR3aa: CASSPTGVPYEQYF

v_gene: TRBV18
len: 15
abundance: NA
d_gene: NA
j_gene: TRBJ2-1
CDR3nt: TGTGCCAGCTCACAGATAGCGGTTTCCTACAATGAGCAGTTCTTC
CDR3aa: CASSQIAVSYNEQFF

v_gene: TRBV2
len: 12
abundance: NA
d_gene: NA
j_gene: TRBJ2-2
CDR3nt: TGTGCCTCGACGGGCGACACCGGGGAGCTGTTTTTT
CDR3aa: CASTGDTGELFF

v_gene: TRBV29-1
len: 13
abundance: NA
d_gene: NA
j_gene: TRBJ2-5
CDR3nt: TGCAGCGTTGAAGGCGGCAGCCAAGAGACCCAGTACTTC
CDR3aa: CSVEGGSQETQYF

v_gene: TRBV29-1
len: 11
abundance: many
d_gene: NA
j_gene: TRBJ1-1
CDR3nt: TGCAGCGCCGTCTCGGACACTCTCGCTTTCTTT
CDR3aa: CSAVSDTLAFF

v_gene: TRBV5-1
len: 15
abundance: NA
d_gene: NA
j_gene: TRBJ1-4
CDR3nt: TGCGCCAGCAGCTTGGAACAGGCAACTAATGAAAAACTGTTTTTT
CDR3aa: CASSLEQATNEKLFF

v_gene: TRBV9
len: 16
abundance: NA
d_gene: NA
j_gene: TRBJ1-6
CDR3nt: TGTGCCAGCAGCATTGGGGGTGGGACATTGGATTCACCCCTCCACTTT
CDR3aa: CASSIGGGTLDSPLHF

v_gene: TRBV19
len: 18
abundance: NA
d_gene: NA
j_gene: TRBJ2-4
CDR3nt: TGTGCCAGTAGTTCCCTGAGGGTCGAAAAATTAGCCAAAAACATTCAGTACTTC
CDR3aa: CASSSLRVEKLAKNIQYF

v_gene: TRBV5-5
len: 16
abundance: few
d_gene: NA
j_gene: TRBJ2-5
CDR3nt: TGTGCCAGCAGCTTCCGGGACACCAAGCGGGGAGAGACCCAGTACTTC
CDR3aa: CASSFRDTKRGETQYF

v_gene: TRBV9
len: 15
abundance: NA
d_gene: NA
j_gene: TRBJ1-2
CDR3nt: TGTGCCAGCAGCTACCTACAGGGTTCTAACTATGGCTACACCTTC
CDR3aa: CASSYLQGSNYGYTF

v_gene: TRBV4-1
len: 16
abundance: NA
d_gene: NA
j_gene: TRBJ1-2
CDR3nt: TGCGCCAGCAGCCAAGGCTCAGCAGGTCCTAACTATGGCTACACCTTC
CDR3aa: CASSQGSAGPNYGYTF

v_gene: TRBV5-4
len: 15
abundance: NA
d_gene: TRBD1
j_gene: TRBJ1-3
CDR3nt: TGTGCCAGCGGGGGACAGGGCGAGGTTGGAAACACCATATATTTT
CDR3aa: CASGGQGEVGNTIYF

v_gene: TRBV28
len: 15
abundance: NA
d_gene: TRBD1
j_gene: TRBJ2-5
CDR3nt: TGTGCCAGCAGTTTCACAGGGGCCCCCCAAGAGACCCAGTACTTC
CDR3aa: CASSFTGAPQETQYF

v_gene: TRBV4-1
len: 17
abundance: NA
d_gene: NA
j_gene: TRBJ2-7
CDR3nt: TGCGCCAGCAGCCAAGGGCATGGGGGGACCCTAGGCTACGAGCAGTACTTC
CDR3aa: CASSQGHGGTLGYEQYF

v_gene: TRBV18
len: 15
abundance: NA
d_gene: NA
j_gene: TRBJ2-5
CDR3nt: TGTGCCAGCTCACCGATCCACCGCTTGCAAGAGACCCAGTACTTC
CDR3aa: CASSPIHRLQETQYF